These 29 T cell receptor beta chains share one sample of origin, sequenced in a study of metastatic and nonmetastatic thyroid tumors. TCRdb redid the clone calls on the PCR reads using MiXCR. This sample has 30,000 to 40,000 clones; roughly a sixth occur once, and the top ten carry about an eighth. Ahead of thyroid surgery, no patient had received treatment of any kind. Sequencing was done on a sample of blood. The receptors come from a male donor with papillary thyroid cancer or a benign thyroid nodule (not recorded which). Some clones in this sample may be carry-over from other donors' samples.

There are many counts of this clone. V is TRBV14 and J is TRBJ2-1; possible D gene TRBD1, 5 bases. V lost 4 bases and J lost 13, with 17 bases in between. The CDR3 loop spans 13 amino acids. Germline CDR1 reads SGHDN; CDR2 reads FVKESK. Here the CDR3 DNA reads TGTGCCAGCAGCCTCTTGGGTCCGCAGGGTCAGTTCTTC. Its translation is CASSLLGPQGQFF.

This clone was found many times. The chain combines TRBV3-1 with TRBJ2-3; D gene uncertain. Trimming took off 1 base at V and 7 bases at J, with 12 bases between the two ends. The CDR3 sequence is 14 residues long. The V gene's germline CDR1 is LGHDT and CDR2 YNNKEL (reference sequence). The CDR3 coding sequence is TGTGCCAGCAGCCAAGCCAACGGGCCCCATACGCAGTATTTT. Translated, it gives CASSQANGPHTQYF.

The V and J genes are TRBV27 and TRBJ1-1, with a tentative D call TRBD1 (5 bases). The CDR3 loop spans 13 amino acids. V shed 3 bases and J shed 1 base, with 6 bases lying between them. CDR1 is MNHEY and CDR2 is SMNVEV in the germline V gene (reference sequence). CDR3 region: CASSLGGNTEAFF. The CDR3 DNA reads TGTGCCAGCAGTTTGGGGGGGAACACTGAAGCTTTCTTT.

J is TRBJ2-7 and V is TRBV28; the D gene could be TRBD1 or TRBD2 (5 bases each). The germline gives CDR1 MDHEN, CDR2 SYDVKM. This CDR3 has 15 residues. The V end was cut by 4 bases, the J end by 1 base, with 14 bases between. The CDR3 region is CASSSAGTDSYEQYF. The CDR3 nucleotides are TGTGCCAGCAGTTCCGCCGGGACGGATTCCTACGAGCAGTACTTC.

V is TRBV19 and J is TRBJ2-1, with TRBD2 as a possible D gene (5 bases). This CDR3 is 13 amino acids long. Looked up from germline, CDR1 is LNHDA and CDR2 is SQIVND (reference sequence). The V and J ends lost 6 bases and 5 bases respectively, with 11 bases between them. The CDR3 loop is CASRRGNNNEQFF. As DNA, the CDR3 is TGTGCCAGTAGAAGAGGGAACAACAATGAGCAGTTCTTC. Looking up the rest from reference TRBV19 and TRBJ2-1 gives the full variable domain: DGGITQSPKYLFRKEGQNVTLSCEQNLNHDAMYWYRQDPGQGLRLIYYSQIVNDFQKGDIAEGYSVSREKKESFPLTVTSAQKNPTAFYLCASRRGNNNEQFFGPGTRLTVL.

This clone came up a few times. V is TRBV6-1 and J is TRBJ1-6; unclear D gene. In germline, CDR1 is MNHNS, CDR2 SASEGT. The CDR3 has 15 amino acids. Trimming removed 3 bases at V and 9 bases at J, with 15 bases between. CDR3 loop: CASSDSPELGSPLHF. The DNA of the CDR3 is TGTGCCAGCAGTGATAGTCCCGAGTTGGGTTCACCCCTCCACTTT.

Written as DNA, the CDR3 is TGTGCCAGCAGCCCGAGCGGACACAATGAGCAGTTCTTC. It codes for CASSPSGHNEQFF. J is TRBJ2-1 and V is TRBV7-3; a weak D match, TRBD2 (5 bases). Germline V gene data show CDR1 as SGHTA and CDR2 as FQGTGA. V was shortened by 5 bases and J by 5 bases, with 10 bases between the two germline ends. CDR3 length: 13 residues. Based on the CDR3 plus reference TRBV7-3 and TRBJ2-1, the full variable domain is GAGVSQTPSNKVTEKGKYVELRCDPISGHTALYWYRQSLGQGPEFLIYFQGTGAADDSGLPNDRFFAVRPEGSVSTLKIQRTERGDSAVYLCASSPSGHNEQFFGPGTRLTVL.

As to this clone: At one of its ends the junction is not consistent with the germline gene, which may arise from a read error. J is TRBJ1-3 and V is TRBV6-2 or TRBV6-3; D gene unclear. The germline V gene encodes CDR1 MNHEY and CDR2 SVGEGT. The CDR3 loop spans 14 amino acids. The CDR3 here is CASSYTHSGNTIYF. CDR3 DNA sequence: TGTGCCAGCAGTTACACACACTCTGGAAACACTATATATTTT.

Within the sample, this clone is medium-sized. This sequence joins TRBV6-4 and TRBJ2-2; possible D gene TRBD1, 6 bases. V lost 5 bases and J 3 bases, leaving 13 bases between the germline ends. CDR3 length: 15 amino acids. Per the germline V gene, CDR1 is MRHNA and CDR2 is SNTAGT. This CDR3 is CASSPRGSDTGELFF. The CDR3 nucleotides are TGTGCCAGCAGTCCGAGGGGGTCGGACACCGGGGAGCTGTTTTTT.

The genes are TRBV10-3 and TRBJ1-5; D unclear. V was cut by 3 bases and J by 3 bases, with 9 bases left in between. The CDR3 runs 14 residues. The germline V gene encodes CDR1 ENHRY and CDR2 SYGVKD. In nucleotides, the CDR3 is TGTGCCATCAGTGATGTCAGCGTCAATCAGCCCCAGCATTTT. Its protein product is CAISDVSVNQPQHF.

This clone occurred many times. This chain uses TRBV7-2 with TRBJ2-3; no definite D call. The CDR3 contains 13 residues. Deletions cut 5 bases from V and 1 base from J, with 7 bases between. The germline V gene has CDR1 SGHTA and CDR2 FQGNSA. DNA for the CDR3: TGTGCCAGCAGCCGCTCCCGCACAGATACGCAGTATTTT. Its translation: CASSRSRTDTQYF.

The chain has TRBV28 and TRBJ2-1; the match to TRBD2 covers 11 bases. The germline CDR1 and CDR2 sequences are MDHEN and SYDVKM. Trimming took 7 bases from V and 3 from J; bases not matched to a gene: 17. There are 19 residues in the CDR3. As DNA, the CDR3 is TGTGCCAGCACCCCCCCTCTAGCGGGAGGCCGAACCCGCTACAATGAGCAGTTCTTC. This encodes CASTPPLAGGRTRYNEQFF. Full variable domain (rest looked up from reference TRBV28 and TRBJ2-1): DVKVTQSSRYLVKRTGEKVFLECVQDMDHENMFWYRQDPGLGLRLIYFSYDVKMKEKGDIPEGYSVSREKKERFSLILESASTNQTSMYLCASTPPLAGGRTRYNEQFFGPGTRLTVL.

The chain recombines TRBV7-2 with TRBJ1-2; D uncertain. Deletions cut 0 bases from V and 7 bases from J, with 18 bases between. The CDR3 is 16 residues long. Germline V CDR1 and CDR2: SGHTA, FQGNSA. The CDR3 bases are TGTGCCAGCAGCTTAGCGCTGGGGATGGGAGTGAGTGGCTACACCTTC. It encodes CASSLALGMGVSGYTF.

This clone has only a few counts. The genes are TRBV28 and TRBJ2-3, with 9 bases lining up with TRBD1. V lost 7 bases, J lost 1 base, and 15 bases stayed unmatched. The CDR3 has 18 residues. Germline-derived CDR1 and CDR2 are MDHEN and SYDVKM. Written as DNA, the CDR3 is TGTGCCAGCATTACAAGTCCGGGACAGGGATCGGGCACAGATACGCAGTATTTT. This encodes CASITSPGQGSGTDTQYF. The variable domain in full, completed from reference TRBV28 and TRBJ2-3, reads DVKVTQSSRYLVKRTGEKVFLECVQDMDHENMFWYRQDPGLGLRLIYFSYDVKMKEKGDIPEGYSVSREKKERFSLILESASTNQTSMYLCASITSPGQGSGTDTQYFGPGTRLTVL.

The genes are TRBV20-1 and TRBJ2-7; 12 bases map to TRBD1. The CDR3 has 13 amino acids. Losses at the gene ends were 6 bases for V and 2 bases for J; bases not matched to a gene: 2. CDR1 and CDR2 from the germline V gene are DFQATT and SNEGSKA (reference sequence). The CDR3 DNA is TGCAGTGCCGGGACAGGGGGCACCTACGAGCAGTACTTC. Protein sequence: CSAGTGGTYEQYF.

The chain uses TRBV27 and TRBJ2-2; 8 bases are a match to TRBD2. The ends lost 6 bases at V and 0 bases at J; junction bases unmatched: 6. Germline V gene data show CDR1 as MNHEY and CDR2 as SMNVEV (reference sequence). CDR3 size: 16 residues. The CDR3 protein is CASRRRLASNTGELFF. As DNA, the CDR3 is TGTGCCAGCAGACGAAGACTAGCGTCGAACACCGGGGAGCTGTTTTTT.

Ten or more counts support this clone. CDR3 DNA: TGTGCCAGCAGGCCAGCCGGGAGTCAGCCCCAGCATTTT. Translation gives CASRPAGSQPQHF. V and J are TRBV6-1 and TRBJ1-5; no clear D gene. Germline V gives CDR1 MNHNS, CDR2 SASEGT. The CDR3 totals 13 residues. Trimming pared 6 bases from V and 6 bases from J, leaving 12 bases between.

This clone appeared a few times. CDR3: CASSRTHNYGYTF. For the CDR3, the DNA is TGTGCCAGCAGCCGGACACACAACTATGGCTACACCTTC. The chain is built from TRBV6-1 and TRBJ1-2; D is possibly TRBD1 (5 bases). The CDR3 covers 13 residues. CDR1 and CDR2 from the germline V gene are MNHNS and SASEGT. V dropped 6 bases and J dropped 2 bases, with 10 bases sitting between them.

This clone appeared many times. The chain uses TRBV4-1 and TRBJ1-2, with 9 bases matching TRBD1. This CDR3 contains 18 residues. Germline V gene data show CDR1 as MGHRA and CDR2 as YSYEKL. J gave up 3 bases and V 2 bases, and 13 bases lay outside the gene matches. CDR3 bases: TGCGCCAGCAGCCAAACCCCCGTACAGGGGGCGGTGGACTATGGCTACACCTTC. The encoded protein is CASSQTPVQGAVDYGYTF.

The sample holds many counts of this clone. J is TRBJ2-7 and V is TRBV14; 9 positions match TRBD1. The CDR3 extends over 14 amino acids. Unmatched junction bases numbered 2, after V lost 4 bases and J lost 1 base. Germline CDR1 and CDR2: SGHDN and FVKESK. Here the CDR3 reads CASSLGTGSYEQYF. CDR3 DNA sequence: TGTGCCAGCAGCCTGGGGACAGGGTCCTACGAGCAGTACTTC.

This clone was seen a handful of times. The chain carries TRBV18 and TRBJ1-1; possibly TRBD1 for D (5 bases). The germline V gene has CDR1 KGHSH and CDR2 LQKENI. Trimming removed 4 bases from V and 4 bases from J, with 10 bases in between. There are 13 residues in the CDR3. This CDR3 reads CASSRLRGTEAFF. CDR3 DNA: TGTGCCAGCTCACGCTTAAGGGGCACTGAAGCTTTCTTT.

This clone has a count of ten or more. The chain recombines TRBV5-1 with TRBJ1-2, with D possibly being TRBD1 (6 bases). Germline V gene lookup returns CDR1 SGHRS and CDR2 YFSETQ. The CDR3 totals 13 residues. Trimming cost V 4 bases and J 5 bases, with 12 bases left between them. The CDR3 DNA sequence: TGCGCCAGCAGCCCCGTCAGGGGATATGGCTACACCTTC. Residues: CASSPVRGYGYTF.

Comment on this clone: Being one base from a much bigger clone, this may be a read error. The chain has TRBV19 and TRBJ2-6, with D possibly being TRBD1 (5 bases). There are 15 residues in the CDR3. Germline CDR1 LNHDA, CDR2 SQIVND (reference sequence). The CDR3 region has the DNA TGTGCCAGTAGCGACGTGGGCTCTGGGGCCAAGGTCCTGACTTTC. The encoded protein is CASSDVGSGAKVLTF.

This clone was counted many times. The rearrangement links TRBV29-1 to TRBJ2-3; 8 nucleotides align to TRBD2. The germline CDR1 and CDR2 sequences are SQVTM and ANQGSEA. This CDR3 is 15 amino acids long. V was clipped by 8 bases and J by 2 bases; unmatched bases: 12. The CDR3 region has the DNA TGCAGCACCTCGTCCGGGACTAGTCCCACAGATACGCAGTATTTT. Its translation is CSTSSGTSPTDTQYF.

The rearrangement links TRBV7-3 to TRBJ2-2; D possibly corresponds to TRBD1 (6 bases). Germline CDR1 SGHTA, CDR2 FQGTGA. This CDR3 has 14 amino acids. Trimming took 6 bases from V and 3 from J, leaving 11 bases between them. CDR3 loop: CASSRDTYTGELFF. The CDR3 bases are TGTGCCAGCAGTCGGGACACTTACACCGGGGAGCTGTTTTTT.

By share of the sample, this clone is medium-sized. The V gene is TRBV6-2 or TRBV6-3, the J gene TRBJ2-7, with 11 bases lining up with TRBD2. This CDR3 contains 15 residues. Germline V gene data show CDR1 as MNHEY and CDR2 as SVGEGT. J gave up 6 bases and V 5 bases, and 9 bases lay outside the gene matches. CDR3 DNA: TGTGCCAGCAGTCCCACCGGACTAGCGGGTTCCGAGCAGTACTTC. Protein product: CASSPTGLAGSEQYF.

There are many counts of this clone. V and J are TRBV15 and TRBJ2-7; 7 nucleotides agree with TRBD2. CDR3 length equals 18 residues. V shed 0 bases, J shed 4 bases, and the junction held 15 bases outside the gene matches. CDR1 LNHNV and CDR2 YYDKDF come from the germline V gene (reference sequence). The CDR3 reads CATSRDLGASGPSYEQYF. CDR3 in DNA: TGTGCCACCAGCAGAGATTTGGGAGCTAGCGGCCCTAGTTACGAGCAGTACTTC.

This clone has a count of ten or more. The CDR3 sequence: CASSENQYRLTGELFF. Here the CDR3 DNA reads TGTGCCAGCAGTGAAAATCAGTACAGACTCACCGGGGAGCTGTTTTTT. This chain joins TRBV25-1 and TRBJ2-2; D is ambiguous. Germline CDR1 and CDR2: MGHDK and SYGVNS. The V end was cut by 2 bases, the J end by 4 bases, with 14 bases between. The CDR3 has 16 residues.

The rearrangement uses TRBV20-1 and TRBJ2-2; no reliable D call. CDR3 length: 13 amino acids. The germline V and J ends were trimmed by 3 bases and 2 bases, with 7 bases remaining between them. Germline V CDR1 and CDR2: DFQATT, SNEGSKA (reference sequence). The CDR3 reads CSARHFNTGELFF. The DNA of the CDR3 is TGCAGTGCTAGGCACTTTAACACCGGGGAGCTGTTTTTT.